This T cell receptor beta chain was sequenced during a study of monozygotic twins with inflammatory bowel disease. Whole-study findings and limits: Differences in immunosuppressive treatment may have been a source of added variability in patient repertoires. Repertoire similarity matched across concordant and discordant twins, perhaps owing to limited power.

As to this clonotype: Its antigen remains unknown.

Both TCRalpha and TCRbeta cDNA were subjected to two nested PCRs lasting around 15 and 9 cycles. TCRdb reanalyzed the 5' RACE reads and collapses them to one entry per CDR3 protein, without DNA. The sample totals around 450,000 distinct CDR3 sequences. The sample taken for sequencing was blood. This sequence originates from a human donor with ulcerative colitis or Crohn's disease, or a healthy co-twin of an affected twin (not recorded which).

CDR3 amino acids: CASRPSGGNEQYF. J is TRBJ2-7 and V is TRBV5-5; TCRdb's D call, TRBD2, is unchecked because there is no DNA. Germline lookup yields CDR1 SGHKS and CDR2 YYEKEE (reference sequence). This CDR3 region has 13 residues.